This TCR beta chain was identified during a study of blood T cell repertoires in COVID-19 (TCRdb year 2020). For the wider study: Collaborator samples came from the United States, Italy and Spain and covered acute and convalescent phases of COVID-19. The repertoires were made available in a free public database intended to serve as a resource for research on the immune response to SARS-CoV-2. Sample metadata almost always included a de-identified subject ID, COVID-19 status, age in years and sex. The material from the prospective study consisted of cDNA or gDNA derived from T cells, B-cell-depleted T cells, or PBMCs. The dataset comprised deeply sampled blood TCRbeta repertoires from subjects exposed to, actively infected with, or recovered from COVID-19. The samples were drawn from the first 160 participants of the ongoing ImmuneRACE study and from 1,200 or so subjects provided by 6 global collaborators. Where available, HLA class I and class II types were taken from metadata supplied by the sample provider and were not determined by assay-based typing. Overall results and qualifications from the work: The amount of clinical and demographic metadata varied by source and participant and was provided uncurated.

In the prospective study, participants were about 18 to 95 years old, resided in 20 to 30 geographic areas of the United States, and were enrolled through a virtual design. To assign participants to cohorts, the prospective study relied on clinical history that participants themselves reported in a screening survey and a study questionnaire. Recovered participants in ImmuneRACE Cohort 3 were defined by two consecutive negative NP/OP PCR tests, clearance by a healthcare professional, or resolution of symptoms. In the prospective study, mobile phlebotomists collected whole blood, serum and a nasopharyngeal or oropharyngeal swab from each participant. Prospective study participants could optionally give additional blood draws and questionnaires over a roughly two-month period. Before DNA extraction, prospective study blood samples were shipped either frozen or at room temperature. V loses 7 bases at its end and J loses 5 bases; junction bases beyond the gene matches: 5. The germline V gene encodes CDR1 LNHDA and CDR2 SQIVND (reference sequence). The CDR3 starts with the cysteine, ends with the phenylalanine, and has 13 residues. Only the CDR3 region is kept as DNA, spanning 39 bases read in frame from base 1.

The immunoSEQ Assay, a bias-controlled multiplex PCR, was used to amplify TCRbeta CDR3 regions from genomic DNA. The paper's data handling went like this. Within the assay, amplification of reference gene primers was used to estimate how many nucleated cells each sample contained. To quantify the absolute abundance of each unique TCRbeta CDR3 rearrangement, sequence reads were collapsed and filtered. For each sample, productive Simpson clonality was calculated as the square root of Simpson's diversity index over productive rearrangements. Not all clones reach the TCRdb copy of this immuneACCESS table, which keeps in-frame sequences only. Checked studies attribute under half of the gap to unresolved V genes and leave the rest unexplained. V, J and clone size are those of that table, while D and trimming were read from the DNA. In this sample the table shows around 160,000 clones, about 80% of which occur a single time. In total, the top ten clones hold about 3.7% of the sample.

A remark on this clone: Its antigen is unknown. Base-call qualities are not available, and no considerably larger clone is one nucleotide away.

Sequencing was carried out using PBMCs or T cells enriched from blood (not recorded which). The sequence derives from a woman aged 55-70 years who had recovered from COVID-19. The chain employs TRBV19 and TRBJ1-5, with 7 bases matching TRBD1. The DNA sequence is as follows: TGTGCCAGTAAGACAGGGAAAGATCAGCCCCAGCATTTT. The resulting protein is CASKTGKDQPQHF.